This T cell receptor (beta chain) was profiled in a study of blood T cell repertoires in COVID-19. Trimming pared 1 base from V and 5 bases from J, leaving 13 bases between. The CDR3 sequence is 14 residues long. Germline CDR1 SGHNT, CDR2 YYREEE (reference sequence). The table came from immunoSEQ multiplex PCR; TCRdb's copy has only in-frame clones and leaves some out. The repertoire consists of around 260,000 clones, with approximately 83% occurring once and the leading ten covering about 14%. The chain uses TRBV5-4 and TRBJ2-7; perhaps TRBD2 as D (7 bases). The TCR comes from a human donor in a cohort sampled during active COVID-19. Input material: peripheral blood. The CDR3 spells CASSLWGGDNEQYF. In DNA form, the CDR3 reads TGTGCCAGCAGCTTGTGGGGAGGGGACAACGAGCAGTACTTC.